This is a list of T cell receptor beta chains from one sample in a study of regulatory T cells in long-lasting Graves disease. TCRdb re-called the multiplex PCR reads through MiXCR, storing one row per CDR3 protein. The table shows about 470,000 distinct CDR3 sequences, with less than 25% occurring only once. Sequencing used peripheral blood mononuclear cells (PBMCs), obtained when the disease was refractory, from a patient treated with antithyroid drugs. The receptor set was obtained from a female donor with Graves disease. Both conserved end residues are part of each CDR3. Fields, in order: V gene, J gene, D gene, CDR3 protein. A D gene is named only where the DNA matches it firmly.

V: TRBV19
J: TRBJ1-1
D: TRBD1
CDR3: CASSDRVRDTEAFF

V: TRBV28
J: TRBJ1-4
D: -
CDR3: CASSFSEKLFF

V: TRBV30
J: TRBJ2-5
D: -
CDR3: CAWSHREGETQYF

V: TRBV7-2
J: TRBJ2-5
D: TRBD2
CDR3: CASSLVAGLAQHQETQYF

V: TRBV7-6
J: TRBJ2-7
D: -
CDR3: CASSLDGGPTYEQYF

V: TRBV29-1
J: TRBJ1-1
D: -
CDR3: CSVEPGVTEAFF

V: TRBV20-1
J: TRBJ2-1
D: TRBD2
CDR3: CSAKEASGRIYNEQFF

V: TRBV5-1
J: TRBJ1-1
D: -
CDR3: CASSLDPGYTEAFF

V: TRBV12-3/TRBV12-4
J: TRBJ2-7
D: -
CDR3: CASSPGTCEQYF

V: TRBV19
J: TRBJ1-1
D: -
CDR3: CASSIGAGTEAFF

V: TRBV6-1
J: TRBJ2-2
D: -
CDR3: CASRRRGWDTGELFF

V: TRBV7-6
J: TRBJ2-1
D: TRBD2
CDR3: CASSLVNAGESSYNEQFF

V: TRBV7-6
J: TRBJ2-3
D: -
CDR3: CASSPSPSSTDTQYF

V: TRBV7-9
J: TRBJ2-7
D: TRBD1
CDR3: CASSTTGTAYYEQYF

V: TRBV28
J: TRBJ1-6
D: TRBD1
CDR3: CASSFTSPTGSNNSPLHF

V: TRBV5-5
J: TRBJ1-1
D: TRBD1
CDR3: CASSRQGGTEAFF

V: TRBV30
J: TRBJ2-7
D: -
CDR3: CAWSVRGSYEQYF

V: TRBV2
J: TRBJ2-3
D: -
CDR3: CASSLLTASSTDTQYF

V: TRBV6-1
J: TRBJ2-4
D: TRBD2
CDR3: CASKGTSGRFAKNIQYF

V: TRBV5-1
J: TRBJ1-4
D: TRBD1
CDR3: CASSPGQGREKLFF

V: TRBV3-1
J: TRBJ2-2
D: TRBD2
CDR3: CASSQGVWTSGQRELFF

V: TRBV27
J: TRBJ2-7
D: -
CDR3: CASSETTSYEQYF

V: TRBV29-1
J: TRBJ1-1
D: -
CDR3: CSVDDRMDTEAFF

V: TRBV27
J: TRBJ2-5
D: -
CDR3: CASSPLERTQETQYF

V: TRBV28
J: TRBJ2-6
D: -
CDR3: CASSLAPSGANVLTF

V: TRBV5-1
J: TRBJ2-4
D: -
CDR3: CASSGGGWMNIQYF

V: TRBV3-1
J: TRBJ2-3
D: TRBD2
CDR3: CASSQGLAHTDTQYF

V: TRBV2
J: TRBJ2-7
D: TRBD2
CDR3: CASSYSPGLALPYEQYF

V: TRBV25-1
J: TRBJ2-1
D: -
CDR3: CASSKDTPRGNEQFF

V: TRBV12-3/TRBV12-4
J: TRBJ2-7
D: -
CDR3: CASSFFPWAQTYEQYF

V: TRBV30
J: TRBJ2-7
D: -
CDR3: CAWMRPGSHEQYF

V: TRBV30
J: TRBJ1-1
D: -
CDR3: CAWNPGFNTEAFF

V: TRBV12-3/TRBV12-4
J: TRBJ2-2
D: -
CDR3: CASSFKGVSAGELFF

V: TRBV7-6
J: TRBJ2-1
D: TRBD2
CDR3: CASSFSGRHSYNEQFF

V: TRBV6-1
J: TRBJ2-2
D: -
CDR3: CASSDLYPGELFF

V: TRBV6-7
J: TRBJ1-5
D: -
CDR3: CASSHGWTVNSNQPQHF

V: TRBV7-2
J: TRBJ1-1
D: -
CDR3: CASSEYTEAFF

V: TRBV30
J: TRBJ1-1
D: -
CDR3: CAWSEGGSEAFF

V: TRBV5-1
J: TRBJ2-5
D: -
CDR3: CASRITHEGLTETQYF

V: TRBV20-1
J: TRBJ1-1
D: -
CDR3: CSAPLNTEAFF

V: TRBV6-2/TRBV6-3
J: TRBJ1-1
D: -
CDR3: CASSYSSVNTEAFF

V: TRBV6-1
J: TRBJ1-1
D: -
CDR3: CASLDPGNTEAFF

V: TRBV7-9
J: TRBJ2-1
D: -
CDR3: CASSTTLTRLGGGYNEQFF

V: TRBV4-1
J: TRBJ1-1
D: TRBD1
CDR3: CASSQGLGTGATEAFF

V: TRBV27
J: TRBJ2-6
D: TRBD2
CDR3: CASSLLGLQGLSPSGANVLTF

V: TRBV7-9
J: TRBJ2-1
D: TRBD2
CDR3: CASSLVGSGMYNEQFF

V: TRBV7-9
J: TRBJ2-7
D: -
CDR3: CASSTPTVSYEQYF

V: TRBV11-1
J: TRBJ1-3
D: -
CDR3: CASSLARGLAGNTIYF

V: TRBV6-1
J: TRBJ2-7
D: TRBD2
CDR3: CATSSGTLEQYF

V: TRBV7-9
J: TRBJ2-7
D: -
CDR3: CASSFGAGKVEQYF

V: TRBV7-3
J: TRBJ1-6
D: TRBD1
CDR3: CASSRTAPGGYNSPLHF

V: TRBV5-6
J: TRBJ1-4
D: -
CDR3: CASSLGGTGRKLFF

V: TRBV4-1
J: TRBJ1-3
D: -
CDR3: CASSPGTLSGNTIYF